Presented here are 31 T cell receptor beta chains from one specimen sequenced in a study of molecular identifiers for immune sequencing clone quantification. TCRdb recomputed calls from the PCR reads with MiXCR, one row per CDR3 protein. The repertoire holds about 320,000 distinct CDR3 sequences, over 20% seen once, with roughly 0.8% in the top ten. The sequencing sample was made of naive CD8+ T cells from blood, with Jurkat cell RNA spiked in. The subset is: FACS-sorted CD8+CD4-CCR7+CD45RA+ naive T cells. The receptor set was obtained from a human donor in good health. Some libraries in this study had Jurkat cell RNA spiked in.

J is TRBJ1-5 and V is TRBV24-1; D gene unclear. Germline V lookup: CDR1 KGHDR, CDR2 SFDVKD. Trimming removed 6 bases at V and 7 bases at J, with 12 bases between. CDR3 size: 13 residues. CDR3 sequence (DNA): TGTGCCACCAGTAGCAGTTTTGGGCAGCCCCAGCATTTT. Translation: CATSSSFGQPQHF.

Many counts were recorded for this clonotype. The V gene is TRBV2, the J gene TRBJ2-3; D unresolved. The V and J ends lost 3 bases and 0 bases respectively, with 10 bases between them. CDR1 is SNHLY and CDR2 is FYNNEI in the germline V gene. The CDR3 spans 15 residues. In DNA, the CDR3 is TGTGCCAGCAGTGACCCGCACCATAGCACAGATACGCAGTATTTT. Translated, it gives CASSDPHHSTDTQYF.

This clonotype was detected many times. The chain carries TRBV7-9 and TRBJ2-3; no clear D gene. Germline lookup yields CDR1 SEHNR and CDR2 FQNEAQ (reference sequence). The CDR3 length is 15 residues. Trimming shortened V by 1 base and J by 0 bases, and 8 bases separated the two germline ends. Here the CDR3 reads CASSLESASTDTQYF. The CDR3, as DNA: TGTGCCAGCAGCTTAGAGTCAGCTAGCACAGATACGCAGTATTTT.

This clonotype was counted between two and nine times. Possible read error: a much larger clone is one base away. Written as DNA, the CDR3 is TGTGCCAGCAGGCGCCGGGACCTCCAGGTAGATACGCGGTATTTT. This codes for CASRRRDLQVDTRYF. The rearrangement links TRBV28 to TRBJ2-3; D could derive from TRBD1 or TRBD2 (5 bases each). This CDR3 is built from 15 residues. Looked up from germline, CDR1 is MDHEN and CDR2 is SYDVKM. The full variable domain, with the rest looked up from reference TRBV28 and TRBJ2-3, is DVKVTQSSRYLVKRTGEKVFLECVQDMDHENMFWYRQDPGLGLRLIYFSYDVKMKEKGDIPEGYSVSREKKERFSLILESASTNQTSMYLCASRRRDLQVDTRYFGPGTRLTVL.

This clonotype showed up just a few times. CDR3 DNA sequence: TGCAGTGCTAGAGATTCGTTAGGGCGCACAGATACGCAGTATTTT. Residues: CSARDSLGRTDTQYF. V gene TRBV20-1 combines with J gene TRBJ2-3; D not certain. CDR3 size: 15 residues. Trimming pared 0 bases from V and 1 base from J, leaving 11 bases between. CDR1 and CDR2 (germline): DFQATT, SNEGSKA (reference sequence).

The chain is built from TRBV2 and TRBJ2-7; tentative D call: TRBD1 (5 bases). CDR3 length equals 14 residues. V lost 1 base and J lost 5, with 12 bases in between. Looked up from germline, CDR1 is SNHLY and CDR2 is FYNNEI. This CDR3 reads CASSEGVGVNEQYF. The CDR3 DNA reads as TGTGCCAGCAGTGAAGGGGTAGGGGTAAACGAGCAGTACTTC.

Points on this clonotype: A clone one base away is much larger, so this may be a read error. V and J are TRBV5-1 and TRBJ2-3; TRBD2 matches 11 bases. The V segment lost 7 bases and the J segment 4 bases; nucleotides outside the gene matches: 11. CDR1 SGHRS and CDR2 YFSETQ come from the germline V gene. This CDR3 is 16 amino acids long. CDR3 nucleotides: TGCGCCAGCCACAAAGGAATAGCGGGAGGGCCAGATACGCAGTATTTT. Its translation: CASHKGIAGGPDTQYF. The full variable domain, rest sourced from reference TRBV5-1 and TRBJ2-3, is KAGVTQTPRYLIKTRGQQVTLSCSPISGHRSVSWYQQTPGQGLQFLFEYFSETQRNKGNFPGRFSGRQFSNSRSEMNVSTLELGDSALYLCASHKGIAGGPDTQYFGPGTRLTVL.

The chain links TRBV27 to TRBJ2-1; D is perhaps TRBD1 or TRBD2 (5 bases each). The V and J ends lost 5 bases and 5 bases respectively, with 19 bases between them. The CDR3 runs 16 residues. The germline V gene has CDR1 MNHEY and CDR2 SMNVEV (reference sequence). CDR3 in amino acids: CASSQIGGVGHNEQFF. The CDR3 region has the DNA TGTGCCAGCAGTCAAATTGGGGGAGTGGGGCACAATGAGCAGTTCTTC.

This clonotype has a count of ten or more. The chain combines TRBV27 with TRBJ2-3; TRBD2 matches at 9 bases. Germline CDR1 MNHEY, CDR2 SMNVEV (reference sequence). This CDR3 is built from 14 residues. With 3 bases clipped from V and 4 bases from J, the junction kept 2 bases outside the gene matches. The CDR3 DNA reads TGTGCCAGCAGTTTGGGCGGGAGGGCAGATACGCAGTATTTT. Translation gives CASSLGGRADTQYF.

Worth noting for this clonotype: This may be a read error, as it is one base from a much larger clone. The genes are TRBV12-3 or TRBV12-4 and TRBJ1-5, with D possibly TRBD1 on 6 matching bases. Trimming removed 4 bases at V and 6 bases at J, with 13 bases between. The CDR3 covers 14 residues. CDR3 in amino acids: CASSWGGRSQPQHF. The CDR3 bases are TGTGCCAGCAGTTGGGGGGGGCGCAGTCAGCCCCAGCATTTT.

The CDR3: CASSQDPGTGGTTDTQYF. The CDR3 DNA reads TGTGCCAGCAGCCAGGACCCCGGGACAGGGGGCACCACAGATACGCAGTATTTT. V usage is TRBV28 and J usage is TRBJ2-3; 12 bases map to TRBD1. The CDR3 length is 18 residues. Germline values: CDR1 MDHEN, CDR2 SYDVKM. Trimming at V came to 6 bases and at J to 2 bases, leaving 12 bases not matched to a gene. Using reference TRBV28 and TRBJ2-3 for the parts outside the CDR3, the full variable domain is DVKVTQSSRYLVKRTGEKVFLECVQDMDHENMFWYRQDPGLGLRLIYFSYDVKMKEKGDIPEGYSVSREKKERFSLILESASTNQTSMYLCASSQDPGTGGTTDTQYFGPGTRLTVL.

The sample holds a few counts of this clonotype. In nucleotides, the CDR3 is TGCAGTGCTCACTCCACCCGACTAGCGGACCCTAGCTCCTACAATGAGCAGTTCTTC. This codes for CSAHSTRLADPSSYNEQFF. The gene calls are TRBV20-1 and TRBJ2-1, with 9 bases that match TRBD2. This CDR3 is 19 amino acids long. Losses at the gene ends were 5 bases for V and 0 bases for J; bases not matched to a gene: 17. CDR1 and CDR2 from the germline V gene are DFQATT and SNEGSKA (reference sequence).

On this clonotype itself: A much larger clone lies one base from this, so it may be a read error. The CDR3 bases are TGTGCCACCGGTGGCCAGGACGGGGCCTACAATGAGCAGTTCTTC. Translation gives CATGGQDGAYNEQFF. This chain links TRBV24-1 with TRBJ2-1; D is perhaps TRBD2 (5 bases). CDR1 and CDR2 (germline): KGHDR, SFDVKD. This CDR3 contains 15 residues. The V and J ends lost 9 bases and 2 bases respectively, with 16 bases between them.

This clonotype was detected ten times or more. The CDR3 bases are TGTGCCAGCAGTTACTCAACGGGACAGAATAACTATGGCTACACCTTC. Its translation is CASSYSTGQNNYGYTF. V gene TRBV6-5 combines with J gene TRBJ1-2; 7 nucleotides line up with TRBD1. Germline assignment: CDR1 MNHEY and CDR2 SVGAGI. This CDR3 comprises 16 residues. V was pared by 0 bases and J by 1 base, with 5 bases of the junction left unmatched.

This clonotype has a handful of counts. The chain is built from TRBV19 and TRBJ2-3; D perhaps matches TRBD2 (6 bases). Looked up from germline, CDR1 is LNHDA and CDR2 is SQIVND (reference sequence). With 3 bases removed from V and 2 bases from J, the gap between germline ends came to 15 bases. The CDR3 has 16 residues. This CDR3 reads CASSIGVAELTDTQYF. The CDR3 nucleotides are TGTGCCAGTAGTATTGGGGTAGCGGAACTCACAGATACGCAGTATTTT.

The chain joins TRBV20-1 to TRBJ2-1, with a possible D match to TRBD1 (6 bases). Germline loops: CDR1 DFQATT, CDR2 SNEGSKA (reference sequence). V was shortened by 8 bases and J by 8 bases, with 22 bases between the two germline ends. The CDR3 has 14 amino acids. This CDR3 is CSSPTGTRTDEQFF. The CDR3 DNA reads as TGCAGTTCCCCTACCGGGACCCGGACAGATGAGCAGTTCTTC.

This clonotype was picked up many times. This chain links TRBV14 with TRBJ2-5; TRBD2 might be the D (6 bases). Looked up from germline, CDR1 is SGHDN and CDR2 is FVKESK. V was shortened by 1 base and J by 5 bases, with 14 bases between the two germline ends. CDR3 length: 15 amino acids. CDR3: CASSQVLSRGETQYF. In DNA, the CDR3 is TGTGCCAGCAGCCAAGTTCTGTCACGGGGGGAGACCCAGTACTTC. The whole variable domain, remainder taken from reference TRBV14 and TRBJ2-5, is EAGVTQFPSHSVIEKGQTVTLRCDPISGHDNLYWYRRVMGKEIKFLLHFVKESKQDESGMPNNRFLAERTGGTYSTLKVQPAELEDSGVYFCASSQVLSRGETQYFGPGTRLLVL.

This clonotype came up many times. The V call is TRBV9, the J call TRBJ1-5, with TRBD1 identical over 8 bases. The trim removed 3 bases at V and 3 bases at J, leaving 5 bases unmatched. The CDR3 totals 15 residues. Looked up from germline, CDR1 is SGDLS and CDR2 is YYNGEE. CDR3 loop: CASSGPGGINQPQHF. DNA for the CDR3: TGTGCCAGCAGCGGGCCAGGGGGCATCAATCAGCCCCAGCATTTT. Combining the CDR3 with reference TRBV9 and TRBJ1-5 gives the whole variable domain DSGVTQTPKHLITATGQRVTLRCSPRSGDLSVYWYQQSLDQGLQFLIQYYNGEERAKGNILERFSAQQFPDLHSELNLSSLELGDSALYFCASSGPGGINQPQHFGDGTRLSIL.

This clonotype showed up many times. J is TRBJ1-4 and V is TRBV7-9, with D perhaps matching TRBD1 (5 bases). V was shortened by 4 bases and J by 5 bases, with 17 bases between the two germline ends. This CDR3 is 16 amino acids long. The germline V gene has CDR1 SEHNR and CDR2 FQNEAQ (reference sequence). In nucleotides, the CDR3 is TGTGCCAGCAGCTCCAAAGGGGCACTAGGAAATGAAAAACTGTTTTTT. The encoded protein is CASSSKGALGNEKLFF.

To note about this clonotype: Since a much larger clone is just one base distant, this may be a read error. The chain employs TRBV29-1 and TRBJ2-1; 8 bases agree with TRBD1. This CDR3 contains 15 residues. The germline gives CDR1 SQVTM, CDR2 ANQGSEA. CDR3 in amino acids: CGVEDMGQEYNEQFF. CDR3 bases: TGCGGCGTTGAAGATATGGGACAGGAGTACAATGAGCAGTTCTTC.

This clonotype was counted ten times or more. The CDR3 bases are TGTGCCAGCAGTTTGCGTCAGGTCCTGAGGGAGACCCAGTACTTC. It yields the protein CASSLRQVLRETQYF. The chain is built from TRBV28 and TRBJ2-5, with no clear D. The CDR3 runs 15 residues. Deletions cut 3 bases from V and 5 bases from J, with 16 bases between. Per germline, CDR1 MDHEN and CDR2 SYDVKM.

This clonotype was seen repeatedly, ten times or more. The rearrangement links TRBV28 to TRBJ2-7, with D unclear. V was shortened by 4 bases and J by 6 bases, with 16 bases between the two germline ends. CDR3 length: 14 amino acids. Looked up from germline, CDR1 is MDHEN and CDR2 is SYDVKM. This chain's CDR3 is CASSSPLSTGEQYF. The CDR3 DNA is TGTGCCAGCAGTTCCCCCCTTAGTACTGGCGAGCAGTACTTC.

This clonotype was picked up many times. V is TRBV28 and J is TRBJ1-5, with D tentatively TRBD1 (5 bases). Trimming removed 2 bases at V and 7 bases at J, with 15 bases between. CDR1 MDHEN and CDR2 SYDVKM come from the germline V gene. The CDR3 consists of 15 residues. The CDR3 sequence: CASSLVLLGVQPQHF. CDR3 sequence (DNA): TGTGCCAGCAGTTTAGTACTTCTGGGGGTCCAGCCCCAGCATTTT.

In the case of this clonotype: A read error may be the cause here, since a much bigger clone is one base away. The chain is built from TRBV2 and TRBJ2-1; 7 nucleotides align to TRBD2. Germline V CDR1 and CDR2: SNHLY, FYNNEI. Trimming took 9 bases from V and 5 from J; bases not matched to a gene: 25. The CDR3 contains 19 residues. The CDR3 sequence: CASAPLVTSTSGVHNEQFF. CDR3 bases: TGTGCCAGTGCTCCCCTGGTGACTAGCACGAGCGGCGTCCACAATGAGCAGTTCTTC.

Concerning this clonotype: A read error is possible here, since a much larger clone lies one base away. The gene calls are TRBV12-3 or TRBV12-4 and TRBJ1-1, with TRBD1 matching over 10 bases. CDR3 length: 16 residues. Trimming cost V 4 bases and J 6 bases; bases outside gene matches: 11. In nucleotides, the CDR3 is TGTGCCAGCAGTTGGGACAGGGGTCAAATCAGAGCTGAAGCTTTCTTT. Translation gives CASSWDRGQIRAEAFF.

This clonotype was counted ten times or more. The chain carries TRBV12-3 or TRBV12-4 and TRBJ1-5, with 7 bases matching TRBD1. CDR3 length equals 16 residues. The junction had 5 bases not matched to a gene; V was cut back by 1 base and J by 2 bases. The CDR3 loop reads CASSLERGRGNQPQHF. The DNA of the CDR3 is TGTGCCAGCAGTTTAGAAAGGGGGCGAGGCAATCAGCCCCAGCATTTT.

This clonotype was recorded at least ten times. This sequence joins TRBV11-1 and TRBJ2-7; the D gene could be TRBD1 or TRBD2 (6 bases each). Trimming removed 5 bases at V and 4 bases at J, with 15 bases between. The CDR3 runs to 14 residues. Germline values: CDR1 SGHAT, CDR2 FQDESV (reference sequence). The CDR3: CASSPAGGTYEQYF. The CDR3 nucleotides are TGTGCCAGCAGCCCCGCTGGAGGGACATACGAGCAGTACTTC.

The chain carries TRBV12-3 or TRBV12-4 and TRBJ2-5; TRBD2 might be the D (6 bases). CDR3 length: 18 residues. Trimming took 5 bases from V and 5 from J, leaving 27 bases between them. CDR3 nucleotides: TGTGCCAGCAGTATCCCTGGGTCTCAGGGAGGAGGTATGGAGACCCAGTACTTC. Protein: CASSIPGSQGGGMETQYF.

This clonotype has ten or more counts. The gene calls are TRBV7-9 and TRBJ1-4; D ambiguous. CDR3 length: 13 residues. CDR1 and CDR2 (germline): SEHNR, FQNEAQ (reference sequence). V was clipped by 0 bases and J by 6 bases, with 5 bases between them. CDR3 region: CASSLAGDEKLFF. CDR3 in DNA: TGTGCCAGCAGCTTAGCGGGTGATGAAAAACTGTTTTTT.

A remark on this clonotype: At one of its ends the junction is not consistent with the germline gene, which may arise from a read error. The CDR3 spells CAGSIYSDEQFF. CDR3 sequence (DNA): TGCGCCGGCAGCATATACAGTGATGAGCAGTTCTTC. The chain is built from TRBV5-1 and TRBJ2-1; unclear D gene. Germline-derived CDR1 and CDR2 are SGHRS and YFSETQ. The CDR3 has 12 residues.

Of note for this clonotype: Possible read error: a much larger clone is one base away. Given the absence of the conserved phenylalanine or tryptophan at the CDR3 end, a read error is likely. The V and J genes are TRBV5-4 and TRBJ1-1; maybe TRBD1 (6 bases). Trimming removed 0 bases from V and 0 bases from J, with 15 bases in between. The CDR3 extends over 17 amino acids. Germline CDR1 and CDR2: SGHNT and YYREEE (reference sequence). The CDR3: CASSLDGQQNMNTEAFS. CDR3 nucleotide sequence: TGTGCCAGCAGCTTGGATGGACAGCAAAACATGAACACTGAAGCTTTCTCT.